This T cell receptor beta chain is drawn from a study of blood T cell repertoires in COVID-19. Study background: The United States, Italy and Spain supplied acute and convalescent COVID-19 samples.

The method was immunoSEQ multiplex PCR; TCRdb's version includes in-frame clones alone and lacks a portion of them. This sample yields about 180,000 clones, of which about three quarters are seen a single time; 12% belongs to the top ten. The CDR3 length is 13 residues. Losses at the gene ends were 2 bases for V and 6 bases for J; bases not matched to a gene: 3. Germline V CDR1 and CDR2: MRHNA, SNTAGT. Material for sequencing was peripheral blood. The receptor's source is an elderly woman with COVID-19, enrolled during active disease. The genes are TRBV6-4 and TRBJ1-2; 7 bases agree with TRBD1. For the CDR3, the DNA is TGTGCCAGCAGTGACATGACAGGGAATGGCTACACCTTC. It yields the protein CASSDMTGNGYTF.